One and the same sample provided the 11 T cell receptor beta chains below, sequenced in a study of OX40 agonist ivuxolimab in advanced cancers. Assay used: immunoSEQ multiplex PCR; TCRdb lists only in-frame clones, some missing. The sample includes some 86,000 clones, about 90% of them seen just once. Sequenced here: CD4+ or CD8+ T cells sorted from blood, sampled in a trial of the OX40 agonist ivuxolimab. The receptor source for this set is an adult with an advanced solid tumor such as melanoma, head and neck, liver or kidney cancer.

This clone has just one count. This chain uses TRBV6-6 with TRBJ2-5; 11 nucleotides align to TRBD1. Germline CDR1 and CDR2: MNHNY and SVGAGI (reference sequence). The CDR3 length is 16 residues. V dropped 0 bases and J dropped 3; count of bases not matched to a gene: 3. The chain's CDR3 is CASSYSGQGAEETQYF. For the CDR3, the DNA is TGTGCCAGCAGTTACTCCGGACAGGGGGCTGAAGAGACCCAGTACTTC.

CDR3 in DNA: TGTGCCAGCAGCCCAAGGACAGGGCCGAGCTCCTACAATGAGCAGTTCTTC. Translating it yields CASSPRTGPSSYNEQFF. V gene TRBV7-9 combines with J gene TRBJ2-1, with 8 bases matching TRBD1. V shed 5 bases, J shed 0 bases, and the junction held 9 bases outside the gene matches. The CDR3 has 17 residues. Germline CDR1 is SEHNR and CDR2 is FQNEAQ (reference sequence).

The rearrangement links TRBV27 to TRBJ2-7; 7 bases line up with TRBD1. Germline-derived CDR1 and CDR2 are MNHEY and SMNVEV (reference sequence). The CDR3 consists of 17 residues. CDR3: CASSLHPAIDRVYGQYV. DNA of the CDR3: TGTGCCAGCAGTTTACACCCCGCAATCGACAGGGTCTACGGGCAGTACGTC.

This rearrangement joins TRBV6-6 to TRBJ1-1; 7 nucleotides align to TRBD1. CDR3 length equals 14 residues. V lost 6 bases, J lost 0 bases, and 4 bases stayed unmatched. In germline, CDR1 is MNHNY, CDR2 SVGAGI (reference sequence). Written as DNA, the CDR3 is TGTGCCAGCAGCAACAGGGGTTTGAACACTGAAGCTTTCTTT. Translated: CASSNRGLNTEAFF.

V and J are TRBV18 and TRBJ2-3; 14 nucleotides align to TRBD2. V was clipped by 3 bases and J by 2 bases; unmatched bases: 1. This CDR3 contains 16 residues. The germline CDR1 and CDR2 sequences are KGHSH and LQKENI. The CDR3 sequence is CASSPGLAGVTDTQYF. CDR3 DNA sequence: TGTGCCAGCTCACCGGGACTAGCGGGGGTCACAGATACGCAGTATTTT.

This chain links TRBV28 with TRBJ1-5; 9 bases align to TRBD1. The CDR3 sequence is 12 residues long. With 10 bases clipped from V and 5 bases from J, the junction kept 3 bases outside the gene matches. Germline V lookup: CDR1 MDHEN, CDR2 SYDVKM. This CDR3 is CATRQGDQPQHF. As DNA, the CDR3 is TGTGCCACCAGACAGGGGGATCAGCCCCAGCATTTT.

The chain joins TRBV7-4 to TRBJ2-7; D is possibly TRBD1 or TRBD2 (5 bases each). Germline CDR1 is SGHVT and CDR2 is SQSDAQ. Between the trimmed V and J ends, which lost 2 bases and 4 bases, there was a span of 18 bases. The CDR3 has 16 residues. CDR3 sequence reads: CASSLLVRVGTYEQYF. Here the CDR3 DNA reads TGTGCCAGCAGCTTATTAGTCAGGGTCGGGACGTACGAGCAGTACTTC.

The rearrangement uses TRBV7-9 and TRBJ1-3, with a tentative D call TRBD1 (5 bases). From germline, CDR1 is SEHNR and CDR2 FQNEAQ (reference sequence). The CDR3 is 17 amino acids. V lost 5 bases to trimming and J lost 4 bases, with 21 bases between them. In DNA, the CDR3 is TGTGCCAGCAGCCTGCCCCGGGGGGGAATAGGCGGAAACACCATATATTTT. Its translation is CASSLPRGGIGGNTIYF.

This clone was detected a few times. The V call is TRBV4-2, the J call TRBJ1-6; D gene unclear. V gave up 1 base and J gave up 8 bases, with 3 bases separating them. The CDR3 runs 12 residues. The germline gives CDR1 LGHNA, CDR2 YNFKEQ. The chain's CDR3 is CASSQGDSPLHF. CDR3 sequence (DNA): TGTGCCAGCAGCCAAGGAGATTCACCCCTCCACTTT.

The rearrangement links TRBV5-1 to TRBJ2-3, with a possible D match to TRBD2 (5 bases). Germline V gene lookup returns CDR1 SGHRS and CDR2 YFSETQ. V was clipped by 4 bases and J by 8 bases, with 14 bases between them. The CDR3 consists of 13 residues. CDR3 DNA sequence: TGCGCCAGCAGCGCGGACCGACGGGGTACGCAGTATTTT. The encoded protein is CASSADRRGTQYF.

The chain couples TRBV7-6 to TRBJ1-1, with no clear D. Per the germline V gene, CDR1 is SGHVS and CDR2 is FNYEAQ. Between the trimmed V and J ends, which lost 6 bases and 7 bases, there was a span of 12 bases. This CDR3 region has 12 residues. The CDR3 DNA reads as TGTGCCAGCAGGCAAAATTCAGGTGAAGCTTTCTTT. Translating it yields CASRQNSGEAFF. Using reference TRBV7-6 and TRBJ1-1 for the parts outside the CDR3, the full variable domain is GAGVSQSPRYKVTKRGQDVALRCDPISGHVSLYWYRQALGQGPEFLTYFNYEAQQDKSGLPNDRFSAERPEGSISTLTIQRTEQRDSAMYRCASRQNSGEAFFGQGTRLTVV.